This T cell receptor (beta chain) was identified in a study of T cell changes during pregnancy in multiple sclerosis. Produced via immunoSEQ multiplex PCR; TCRdb's table is partial and in-frame only. The sample lists approximately 96,000 clones; 92% were seen once. Germline V gives CDR1 MNHEY, CDR2 SVGAGI. The CDR3 sequence is 14 residues long. V lost 10 bases to trimming and J lost 6 bases; unmatched junction nucleotides: 13. The chain joins TRBV6-5 to TRBJ1-1; 8 bases align to TRBD1. The sequence derives from a female donor in good health, enrolled as a control in a pregnancy study. Sequences were derived from peripheral blood, sampled after pregnancy. DNA for the CDR3: TGTGCCATCTCAAGGACAGGGAAGTTATCTGAAGCTTTCTTT. This gives the protein CAISRTGKLSEAFF.